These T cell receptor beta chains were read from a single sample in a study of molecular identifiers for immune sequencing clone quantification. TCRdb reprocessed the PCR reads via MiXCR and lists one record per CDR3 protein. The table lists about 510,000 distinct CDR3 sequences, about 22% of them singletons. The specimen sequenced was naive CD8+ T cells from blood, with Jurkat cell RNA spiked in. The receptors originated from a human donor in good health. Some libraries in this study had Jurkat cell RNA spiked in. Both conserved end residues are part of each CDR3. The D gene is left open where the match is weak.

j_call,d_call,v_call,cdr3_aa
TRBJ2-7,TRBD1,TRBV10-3,CAISDPTGIGEQYF
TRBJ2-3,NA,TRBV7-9,CASSLNSGQLSTDTQYF
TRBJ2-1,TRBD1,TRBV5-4,CASSVTGLTYNEQFF
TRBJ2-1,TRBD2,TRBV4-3,CASSQDAPSGYNEQFF
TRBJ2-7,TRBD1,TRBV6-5,CASSYSTPGQGGEQYF
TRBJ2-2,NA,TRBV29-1,CSVDVATGELVF
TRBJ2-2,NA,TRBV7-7,CASSPDGAGELFF
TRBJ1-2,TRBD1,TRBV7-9,CASSSRTGGQVGYTF
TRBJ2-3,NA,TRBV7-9,CASSSPHLLSGDTQYF
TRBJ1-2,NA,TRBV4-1,CASSQVLGYYGYTF
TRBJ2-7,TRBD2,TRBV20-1,CSARSRGGYEQYF
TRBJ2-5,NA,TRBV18,CASSPTLPEETQYF
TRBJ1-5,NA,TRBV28,CASSELGSNQPQHF
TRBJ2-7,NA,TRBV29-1,CSVERGDAEQYF
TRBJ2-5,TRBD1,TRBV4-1,CASSQLPGQGRETQYF
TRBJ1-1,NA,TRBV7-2,CASSLPASFTEDTEAFF
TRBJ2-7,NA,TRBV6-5,CASSNGQPYEQYF
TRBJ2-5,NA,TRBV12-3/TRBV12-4,CASSLDSGESGETQYF
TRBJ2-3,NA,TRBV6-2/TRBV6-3,CASSYGAYTQNF
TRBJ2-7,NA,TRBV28,CASSTPREPRREYF
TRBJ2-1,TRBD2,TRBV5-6,CASSLGVPDGGSDNEQFF
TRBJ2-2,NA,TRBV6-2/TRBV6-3,CASSRQVRSSTGELFF
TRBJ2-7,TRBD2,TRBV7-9,CASSSGTSGRYGQYF
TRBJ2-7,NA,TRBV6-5,CASTHWQGSSYEQYF
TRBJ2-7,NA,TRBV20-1,CSARVGRSYPYEQYF
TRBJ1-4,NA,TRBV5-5,CASSSDLNEKLFF
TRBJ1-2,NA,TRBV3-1,CASSQEAGRRDYGYTF
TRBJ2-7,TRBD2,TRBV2,CASSERGLAGGYEQYF
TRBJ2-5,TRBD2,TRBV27,CASSLLAGGGQETQYF
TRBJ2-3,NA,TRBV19,CASSIVQPDTQYF
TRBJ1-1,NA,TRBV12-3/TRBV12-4,CASSPGGTETFF
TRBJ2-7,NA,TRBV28,CASSSGPQTFLSYEQYF
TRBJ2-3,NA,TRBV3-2,CASSSGNQRSTDTQYF
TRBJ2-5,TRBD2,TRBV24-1,CATSDVTSGGQETQYF
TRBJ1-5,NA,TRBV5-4,CASSLLGEGQPQHF
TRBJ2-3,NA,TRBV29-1,CSVDRFTDTQYF
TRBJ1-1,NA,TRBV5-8,CASSWGGRMNTEAFF
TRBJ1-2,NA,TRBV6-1,CASSIRQELTNYGYTF
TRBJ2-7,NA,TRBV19,CASSIARDAAYEQYF
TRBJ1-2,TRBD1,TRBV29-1,CSVRTGADYGYTF
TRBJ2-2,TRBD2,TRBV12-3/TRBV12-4,CASSRTSAGELFF
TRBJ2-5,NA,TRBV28,CASSLLRSQETQYF
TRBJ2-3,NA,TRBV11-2,CASSLWTLDSTDTQYF
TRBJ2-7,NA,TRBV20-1,CSAKEVRDLHEQYF
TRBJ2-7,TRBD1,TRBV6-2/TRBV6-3,CASSYTGGYEQYF
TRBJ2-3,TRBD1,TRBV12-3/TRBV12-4,CASRNHTGEPSTDTQYF
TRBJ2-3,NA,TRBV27,CATTAGYGTDTQYF
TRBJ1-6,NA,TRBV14,CASSFTGTISPLHF
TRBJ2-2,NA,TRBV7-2,CASSWGNPTGELFF
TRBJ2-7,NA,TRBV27,CASSLSLGAPYEQYF
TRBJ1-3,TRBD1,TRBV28,CASSFDRGLGNTIYF
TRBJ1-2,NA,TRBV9,CASSPGGGPNYGYTF
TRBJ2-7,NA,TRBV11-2,CASSLEPIYEQYF
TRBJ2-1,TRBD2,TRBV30,CAWSGLTSGSWSYNEQFF
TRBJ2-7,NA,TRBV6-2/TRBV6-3,CASSYWEEQYF